The next 24 T cell receptor beta chains were all read from a single sample in a study of cytomegalovirus exposure and HLA in healthy donors. The PCR contained 60 Vbeta and 13 Jbeta primers. Some clones are missing from TCRdb's copy, which holds only in-frame ones; the method was immunoSEQ multiplex PCR. This repertoire shows about 81,000 clones, over 80% found once; its top ten account for about 2.5%. The material sequenced was PBMCs. These receptors were taken from a man in his late teens or twenties in good health and CMV-seronegative.

The chain has TRBV6-1 and TRBJ2-3; 11 bases are a match to TRBD2. V trimming: 7 bases; J trimming: 6 bases; junction bases outside the gene matches: 6. Germline CDR1 MNHNS, CDR2 SASEGT. This CDR3 has 14 residues. The CDR3 DNA sequence: TGTGCCAGCAAACTAGCGGGAGTGTGGGATACGCAGTATTTT. Translated: CASKLAGVWDTQYF.

V is TRBV7-6 and J is TRBJ2-5; no firm D call. CDR1 and CDR2 (germline): SGHVS, FNYEAQ. Trimming stripped 5 bases from V and 1 base from J, with 8 bases between. The CDR3 is made up of 13 amino acids. For the CDR3, the DNA is TGTGCCAGCAGCATAGACACCCAAGAGACCCAGTACTTC. It specifies CASSIDTQETQYF.

V is TRBV6-5 and J is TRBJ1-3; the D is unclear. V was trimmed by 4 bases and J by 0 bases, leaving 13 bases between them. Germline V CDR1 and CDR2: MNHEY, SVGAGI. CDR3 length: 16 residues. The CDR3 reads CASSLESLLSGNTIYF. CDR3 bases: TGTGCCAGCAGTTTAGAGAGTTTACTCTCTGGAAACACCATATATTTT.

The rearrangement uses TRBV10-2 and TRBJ2-3, with TRBD2 matching 10 bases. This CDR3 has 18 residues. The V and J ends lost 3 bases and 3 bases, in that order; junction bases with no gene match: 12. The germline gives CDR1 WSHSY, CDR2 SAAADI. As DNA, the CDR3 is TGCGCCAGCAGTGACCCGATCGCCCTAGCGGGAGTTACAGATACGCAGTATTTT. It yields the protein CASSDPIALAGVTDTQYF.

The chain joins TRBV6-5 to TRBJ2-1; tentatively, D is TRBD2 (5 bases). Between the trimmed V and J ends, which lost 6 bases and 13 bases, there was a span of 16 bases. This CDR3 region has 12 residues. In germline, CDR1 is MNHEY, CDR2 SVGAGI. The CDR3 here is CASSREGNVQFF. Written as DNA, the CDR3 is TGTGCCAGCAGCCGGGAAGGGAACGTTCAGTTCTTC.

The chain uses TRBV29-1 and TRBJ2-1, with 9 bases fitting TRBD2. In germline, CDR1 is SQVTM, CDR2 ANQGSEA. The CDR3 has 14 amino acids. V shed 2 bases, J shed 4 bases, and the junction held 3 bases outside the gene matches. This CDR3 reads CSVESGRTYNEQFF. As DNA, the CDR3 is TGCAGCGTTGAAAGCGGGAGGACATACAATGAGCAGTTCTTC.

V gene TRBV6-5 combines with J gene TRBJ2-5; 8 bases agree with TRBD2. The last part of the DNA fits TRBJ2-7 better; the J call may be wrong. This CDR3 is 16 amino acids long. Germline CDR1 is MNHEY and CDR2 is SVGAGI. As DNA, the CDR3 is TGTGCCAGCAGTTACTCGACGGGAGGGAGCTCCTACGAGCAGTACTTC. Amino acids: CASSYSTGGSSYEQYF.

The chain employs TRBV6-5 and TRBJ1-5, with a tentative D call TRBD1 (5 bases). Germline V CDR1 and CDR2: MNHEY, SVGAGI. With 5 bases removed from V and 9 bases from J, the gap between germline ends came to 14 bases. CDR3 length equals 13 residues. The CDR3 region is CASSRWGDTPQHF. As DNA, the CDR3 is TGTGCCAGCAGTAGGTGGGGGGATACGCCCCAGCATTTT.

The chain combines TRBV10-3 with TRBJ2-3; D is possibly TRBD1 (5 bases). This CDR3 region has 14 residues. Germline V gene sequence: CDR1 ENHRY, CDR2 SYGVKD. Trimming took 3 bases from V and 2 from J, leaving 9 bases between them. Here the CDR3 DNA reads TGTGCCATCAGTGACAGGGTGGACACAGATACGCAGTATTTT. It is translated as CAISDRVDTDTQYF.

This chain uses TRBV4-2 with TRBJ1-5, with D hard to call. CDR1 and CDR2 from the germline V gene are LGHNA and YNFKEQ. With 2 bases removed from V and 5 bases from J, the gap between germline ends came to 10 bases. This CDR3 contains 14 residues. CDR3 amino acids: CASSQSFDYQPQHF. For the CDR3, the DNA is TGTGCCAGCAGCCAAAGTTTCGACTATCAGCCCCAGCATTTT.

In this sample, this clone turned up once. The chain joins TRBV19 to TRBJ2-5; 11 bases are shared with TRBD2. The DNA matches TRBJ2-7 better at its end, which makes the J call doubtful. The CDR3 runs to 16 residues. Germline CDR1 and CDR2: LNHDA and SQIVND (reference sequence). The CDR3: CASSPGTSGDSYEQYF. Here the CDR3 DNA reads TGTGCCAGTAGTCCCGGGACTAGCGGTGACTCCTACGAGCAGTACTTC.

This clone came up once. The rearrangement joins TRBV9 to TRBJ1-3; no clear D. Trimming cost V 0 bases and J 0 bases, with 4 bases left between them. The CDR3 spans 14 residues. The germline V gene encodes CDR1 SGDLS and CDR2 YYNGEE. CDR3 sequence: CASSVVASGNTIYF. In DNA, the CDR3 is TGTGCCAGCAGCGTAGTGGCCTCTGGAAACACCATATATTTT.

CDR3 loop: CASSQFPRNTEAFF. As DNA, the CDR3 is TGCGCCAGCAGCCAATTCCCCAGGAACACTGAAGCTTTCTTT. The chain has TRBV4-3 and TRBJ1-1, with D unclear. The CDR3 length is 14 residues. Germline CDR1 and CDR2: LGHNA and YSLEER. Deletions cut 2 bases from V and 1 base from J, with 8 bases between.

The chain couples TRBV7-8 to TRBJ2-1; TRBD1 is a possible D gene (6 bases). Germline V gives CDR1 SGHVS, CDR2 FQNEAQ. This CDR3 spans 15 amino acids. V lost 6 bases and J lost 1, with 13 bases in between. The CDR3 DNA reads TGTGCCAGCAGATTTTCAGGGGATTCCTACAATGAGCAGTTCTTC. Translation: CASRFSGDSYNEQFF.

V usage is TRBV27 and J usage is TRBJ1-4, with 7 nucleotides matching TRBD1. The V segment lost 5 bases and the J segment 2 bases; nucleotides outside the gene matches: 8. The CDR3 is 16 residues long. Germline V gene sequence: CDR1 MNHEY, CDR2 SMNVEV (reference sequence). The DNA for the CDR3 is TGTGCCAGCAGTCTGACAGGGCCCGGCACTAATGAAAAACTGTTTTTT. As protein: CASSLTGPGTNEKLFF.

The chain is built from TRBV7-6 and TRBJ2-1; 9 bases line up with TRBD2. The CDR3 runs 16 residues. From germline, CDR1 is SGHVS and CDR2 FNYEAQ. V dropped 1 base and J dropped 8; count of bases not matched to a gene: 9. CDR3 bases: TGTGCCAGCAGCTTAGGCTCAGCGGGAGGAGCCTATGAGCAGTTCTTC. Its translation: CASSLGSAGGAYEQFF.

The J gene is TRBJ1-2, the V gene TRBV5-1; D is unclear. Germline V gene data show CDR1 as SGHRS and CDR2 as YFSETQ. V was cut by 3 bases and J by 0 bases, with 12 bases left in between. The CDR3 totals 15 residues. The CDR3 DNA reads TGCGCCAGCAGCTCAGGTGCTGGTTCTAACTATGGCTACACCTTC. This sequence encodes CASSSGAGSNYGYTF.

The J gene is TRBJ1-2, the V gene TRBV29-1; 8 bases agree with TRBD1. This CDR3 is 13 amino acids long. The germline gives CDR1 SQVTM, CDR2 ANQGSEA. Trimming took 6 bases from V and 7 from J; bases not matched to a gene: 10. The CDR3 DNA follows: TGCAGCGTCTCTGGACAGGGTATCTCTGGCTACACCTTC. It translates to CSVSGQGISGYTF.

The chain has TRBV4-2 and TRBJ2-3, with D hard to call. V was cut by 0 bases and J by 2 bases, with 9 bases left in between. The germline V gene has CDR1 LGHNA and CDR2 YNFKEQ. This CDR3 spans 15 amino acids. The CDR3 region is CASSQEELATDTQYF. In DNA form, the CDR3 reads TGTGCCAGCAGCCAAGAGGAGCTTGCCACAGATACGCAGTATTTT.

The V call is TRBV6-1, the J call TRBJ2-2; possible D gene TRBD2, 6 bases. Deletions cut 7 bases from V and 5 bases from J, with 17 bases between. The CDR3 loop spans 15 amino acids. From germline, CDR1 is MNHNS and CDR2 SASEGT. CDR3 protein: CASNPTPLATGELFF. The CDR3 DNA follows: TGTGCCAGCAATCCGACCCCCCTAGCGACCGGGGAGCTGTTTTTT.

CDR3 residues: CASGTRDTEAFF. DNA of the CDR3: TGTGCCAGTGGGACACGGGACACTGAAGCTTTCTTT. The V gene is TRBV9, the J gene TRBJ1-1; weak D call: TRBD1 (6 bases). This CDR3 region has 12 residues. CDR1 is SGDLS, CDR2 YYNGEE, per germline. V was cut by 8 bases and J by 3 bases, with 11 bases left in between.

This rearrangement joins TRBV15 to TRBJ1-4; 8 nucleotides align to TRBD1. The CDR3 runs 19 residues. Germline V lookup: CDR1 LNHNV, CDR2 YYDKDF (reference sequence). With V trimmed by 5 bases and J by 7 bases, 21 bases remained unmatched. CDR3 in amino acids: CATSPPLDRGSLISEKLFF. The DNA of the CDR3 is TGTGCCACCAGCCCGCCGCTAGACAGGGGAAGCCTTATAAGTGAAAAACTGTTTTTT. Full variable domain (remainder filled in from reference TRBV15 and TRBJ1-4): DAMVIQNPRYQVTQFGKPVTLSCSQTLNHNVMYWYQQKSSQAPKLLFHYYDKDFNNEADTPDNFQSRRPNTSFCFLDIRSPGLGDTAMYLCATSPPLDRGSLISEKLFFGSGTQLSVL.

V gene TRBV5-5 combines with J gene TRBJ2-7; weak D call: TRBD1 (5 bases). The CDR3 extends over 15 amino acids. Trimming took off 1 base at V and 4 bases at J, with 15 bases between the two ends. Germline values: CDR1 SGHKS, CDR2 YYEKEE (reference sequence). The CDR3 region is CASSLSSGIRYEQYF. For the CDR3, the DNA is TGTGCCAGCAGCTTGAGCTCAGGGATTAGGTACGAGCAGTACTTC.

V gene TRBV28 combines with J gene TRBJ2-7; D uncertain. The germline V and J ends were trimmed by 4 bases and 4 bases, with 5 bases remaining between them. Germline V gene data show CDR1 as MDHEN and CDR2 as SYDVKM. The CDR3 runs to 11 residues. The CDR3 here is CASSSEYEQYF. The CDR3 nucleotides read TGTGCCAGCAGTTCCGAGTACGAGCAGTACTTC. The full variable domain, in which reference TRBV28 and TRBJ2-7 provide the parts outside the CDR3, is DVKVTQSSRYLVKRTGEKVFLECVQDMDHENMFWYRQDPGLGLRLIYFSYDVKMKEKGDIPEGYSVSREKKERFSLILESASTNQTSMYLCASSSEYEQYFGPGTRLTVT.